Presented here are 15 T cell receptor beta chains from one specimen sequenced in a study of blood T cell repertoires in COVID-19. Generated by immunoSEQ multiplex PCR, the TCRdb table keeps only in-frame clones and is missing some. Of 200,000 to 300,000 clones in the sample, about 89% were seen once. Sequenced material: peripheral blood. These receptors were collected from a woman aged 40 to 50 who had recovered from COVID-19.

This clone occurred once. J is TRBJ1-5 and V is TRBV4-3; perhaps TRBD1 as D (5 bases). V was cut by 4 bases and J by 5 bases, with 9 bases left in between. Per germline, CDR1 LGHNA and CDR2 YSLEER. The CDR3 contains 13 residues. DNA of the CDR3: TGCGCCAGCAGCCCGGACATCCATCAGCCCCAGCATTTT. This translates into CASSPDIHQPQHF.

There are a few counts of this clone. V and J are TRBV5-4 and TRBJ1-3; 9 bases map to TRBD1. V shed 1 base, J shed 4 bases, and the junction held 3 bases outside the gene matches. Germline CDR1 SGHNT, CDR2 YYREEE (reference sequence). CDR3 length: 15 residues. The chain's CDR3 is CASSLPTGGGNTIYF. The CDR3 DNA reads TGTGCCAGCAGCTTGCCTACAGGGGGCGGAAACACCATATATTTT.

This chain joins TRBV9 and TRBJ2-1, with 7 bases matching TRBD2. Per germline, CDR1 SGDLS and CDR2 YYNGEE. V was pared by 4 bases and J by 0 bases, with 4 bases of the junction left unmatched. CDR3 length equals 15 residues. Here the CDR3 reads CASSPGGSSYNEQFF. The DNA of the CDR3 is TGTGCCAGCAGCCCCGGGGGGAGCTCCTACAATGAGCAGTTCTTC.

The chain recombines TRBV3-1 (or the pseudogene TRBV3-2) with TRBJ2-7; 10 bases agree with TRBD2. Germline CDR1 is LGHDT and CDR2 is YNNKEL (reference sequence). The CDR3 runs 16 residues. Trimming took 0 bases from V and 4 from J; bases not matched to a gene: 6. The CDR3 nucleotides are TGTGCCAGCAGCCAAGAGGAGCGGGGGGGGATGTACGAGCAGTACTTC. Amino acid sequence: CASSQEERGGMYEQYF.

The J gene is TRBJ1-1, the V gene TRBV30; the D gene is possibly TRBD1 (5 bases). Trimming removed 2 bases from V and 0 bases from J, with 7 bases in between. The CDR3 totals 13 residues. Per the germline V gene, CDR1 is GTSNPN and CDR2 is SVGIG (reference sequence). CDR3: CAWSQGLNTEAFF. As DNA, the CDR3 is TGTGCCTGGAGTCAGGGATTGAACACTGAAGCTTTCTTT.

The chain uses TRBV2 and TRBJ2-5; D possibly corresponds to TRBD2 (6 bases). V shed 1 base and J shed 3 bases, with 18 bases lying between them. Germline V gene data show CDR1 as SNHLY and CDR2 as FYNNEI. The CDR3 runs to 17 residues. The CDR3 sequence is CASSEGEVRDYEETQYF. The CDR3 nucleotides are TGTGCCAGCAGTGAAGGGGAGGTCAGAGATTATGAAGAGACCCAGTACTTC.

The chain couples TRBV11-2 to TRBJ1-2; D is ambiguous. CDR1 and CDR2 (germline): SGHAT, FQNNGV. The germline V and J ends were trimmed by 0 bases and 4 bases, with 12 bases remaining between them. The CDR3 runs to 15 residues. Written as DNA, the CDR3 is TGTGCCAGCAGCTTAGAACCCGACACCATCTATGGCTACACCTTC. Its translation: CASSLEPDTIYGYTF.

The CDR3 spells CASSQGGGGSYEQYF. The CDR3 DNA follows: TGCGCCAGCAGCCAAGGGGGCGGCGGCTCCTACGAGCAGTACTTC. The chain is built from TRBV4-1 and TRBJ2-7; D may be TRBD1 (5 bases). Trimming removed 1 base from V and 0 bases from J, with 10 bases in between. Germline assignment: CDR1 MGHRA and CDR2 YSYEKL. The length of the CDR3 is 15 residues.

The rearrangement joins TRBV10-2 to TRBJ2-5; 10 bases line up with TRBD1. Trimming took 3 bases from V and 0 from J; bases not matched to a gene: 13. The CDR3 consists of 19 residues. The germline V gene has CDR1 WSHSY and CDR2 SAAADI. The CDR3 is CASSDPTAGTGVYQETQYF. In DNA, the CDR3 is TGCGCCAGCAGTGATCCTACAGCCGGGACAGGGGTTTACCAAGAGACCCAGTACTTC.

CDR3 in DNA: TGTGCCAGCAGCTCCTCAGGGGAGGGGAACACTGAAGCTTTCTTT. It yields the protein CASSSSGEGNTEAFF. This chain links TRBV7-9 with TRBJ1-1; weak D call: TRBD1 (6 bases). Trimming stripped 4 bases from V and 1 base from J, with 13 bases between. Germline CDR1 and CDR2: SEHNR and FQNEAQ (reference sequence). This CDR3 contains 15 residues.

This clone was seen only once. V usage is TRBV28 and J usage is TRBJ2-1; 8 nucleotides match TRBD2. The V gene's germline CDR1 is MDHEN and CDR2 SYDVKM. The V segment lost 3 bases and the J segment 1 base; nucleotides outside the gene matches: 11. The CDR3 contains 18 residues. In DNA form, the CDR3 reads TGTGCCAGCAGTTTCCCCCACCGACTAGCGCAATCCTACAATGAGCAGTTCTTC. Residues: CASSFPHRLAQSYNEQFF.

The chain recombines TRBV9 with TRBJ2-1; 8 bases match TRBD2. The V and J ends lost 0 bases and 2 bases, in that order; junction bases with no gene match: 10. The CDR3 consists of 18 residues. Germline V gene lookup returns CDR1 SGDLS and CDR2 YYNGEE. The CDR3 DNA reads TGTGCCAGCAGCGTAGAGGGCCACGGACTAGCAGCCTACAATGAGCAGTTCTTC. Its protein product is CASSVEGHGLAAYNEQFF.

The chain links TRBV5-8 to TRBJ1-5; no reliable D call. Per the germline V gene, CDR1 is SGHTS and CDR2 is YDEGEE. Between the trimmed V and J ends, which lost 4 bases and 5 bases, there was a span of 19 bases. The CDR3 is 16 residues long. The CDR3 spells CASSRGRDLRDQPQHF. In DNA form, the CDR3 reads TGTGCCAGCAGCCGTGGTCGGGATCTAAGGGATCAGCCCCAGCATTTT.

The chain recombines TRBV27 with TRBJ2-7, with D possibly matching TRBD1 (6 bases). CDR1 and CDR2 (germline): MNHEY, SMNVEV (reference sequence). V dropped 2 bases and J dropped 2 bases, with 10 bases sitting between them. CDR3 length equals 14 residues. The CDR3 spells CASSLTGTTYEQYF. The CDR3 region has the DNA TGTGCCAGCAGTTTAACCGGGACAACCTACGAGCAGTACTTC.

This sequence joins TRBV9 and TRBJ2-5, with D perhaps matching TRBD2 (5 bases). The CDR3 sequence is 12 residues long. Germline-derived CDR1 and CDR2 are SGDLS and YYNGEE. V shed 4 bases and J shed 5 bases, with 9 bases lying between them. CDR3 protein: CASSRRAETQYF. CDR3 DNA sequence: TGTGCCAGCAGCCGGCGGGCGGAGACCCAGTACTTC.